Presented here are 30 T cell receptor beta chains from one specimen sequenced in a study of lymphopenia after photon versus proton radiotherapy. Repertoires were generated with immunoSEQ multiplex PCR, while TCRdb's copy carries only in-frame clones and drops some. The repertoire holds 50,000 or so clones, with 92% as singletons. The sample in question was peripheral blood, obtained from a patient treated with photon-based radiotherapy. Receptors originate from a woman in her forties with cholangiocarcinoma.

This chain joins TRBV19 and TRBJ2-1, with no clear D. Germline V gene lookup returns CDR1 LNHDA and CDR2 SQIVND (reference sequence). Trimming left V 4 bases short and J 0 bases short, with 10 bases between. The CDR3 has 15 amino acids. CDR3 sequence (DNA): TGTGCCAGTAGTAGGACGGGCGGCTCCTACAATGAGCAGTTCTTC. Its translation is CASSRTGGSYNEQFF.

This sequence joins TRBV2 and TRBJ2-5; D gene ambiguous. V was trimmed by 6 bases and J by 5 bases, leaving 7 bases between them. CDR1 and CDR2 (germline): SNHLY, FYNNEI. The CDR3 extends over 11 amino acids. The CDR3 sequence is CASSGWETQYF. The CDR3 DNA sequence: TGTGCCAGCAGCGGCTGGGAGACCCAGTACTTC.

The chain links TRBV11-2 to TRBJ1-2, with D hard to call. The CDR3 loop spans 14 amino acids. The ends were cut back, 8 bases at V and 0 bases at J, with 13 bases in the middle. Germline values: CDR1 SGHAT, CDR2 FQNNGV. The CDR3 DNA follows: TGTGCCAGCCAGAAAGACACCACTAACTATGGCTACACCTTC. Translated: CASQKDTTNYGYTF.

CDR3 DNA sequence: TGTGCCAGTTCCTCCGGGAGTACTGAAGCTTTCTTT. Encoded protein: CASSSGSTEAFF. V and J are TRBV28 and TRBJ1-1; D is unclear. This CDR3 spans 12 amino acids. CDR1 and CDR2 from the germline V gene are MDHEN and SYDVKM. Trimming left V 9 bases short and J 5 bases short, with 13 bases between.

The chain combines TRBV5-4 with TRBJ1-1, with a possible D match to TRBD1 (6 bases). Germline CDR1 reads SGHNT; CDR2 reads YYREEE (reference sequence). V gave up 2 bases and J gave up 3 bases, with 14 bases separating them. CDR3 length: 15 amino acids. DNA of the CDR3: TGTGCCAGCAGCTTAGCCCCGCGACAGGACACTGAAGCTTTCTTT. Translated, it gives CASSLAPRQDTEAFF.

This clone is medium-sized. The V and J genes are TRBV4-1 and TRBJ1-2, with a tentative D call TRBD1 (6 bases). Trimming shortened V by 3 bases and J by 2 bases, and 16 bases separated the two germline ends. The CDR3 is 16 residues long. Germline V gene lookup returns CDR1 MGHRA and CDR2 YSYEKL. CDR3 coding DNA: TGCGCCAGCAGCCACAGAAATCAGGGGAAGAACTATGGCTACACCTTC. This gives the protein CASSHRNQGKNYGYTF.

This chain uses TRBV2 with TRBJ1-5; D possibly corresponds to TRBD1 (6 bases). With 2 bases removed from V and 6 bases from J, the gap between germline ends came to 14 bases. Germline CDR1 SNHLY, CDR2 FYNNEI. This CDR3 is 15 amino acids long. The DNA of the CDR3 is TGTGCCAGCAGTGAATTAGGGGGAGGGGGTCAGCCCCAGCATTTT. Its translation is CASSELGGGGQPQHF.

The chain recombines TRBV11-2 with TRBJ2-1; no firm D call. V was trimmed by 11 bases and J by 0 bases, leaving 23 bases between them. CDR3 length equals 17 residues. In germline, CDR1 is SGHAT, CDR2 FQNNGV. In DNA form, the CDR3 reads TGTGCCTCTAAAGGTGCCGGTGTTACGAGCTCCTACAATGAGCAGTTCTTC. Protein: CASKGAGVTSSYNEQFF.

This clone was seen once. The chain couples TRBV18 to TRBJ2-1; 10 nucleotides line up with TRBD2. The CDR3 spans 16 residues. Germline CDR1 is KGHSH and CDR2 is LQKENI. V trimming: 1 base; J trimming: 9 bases; junction bases outside the gene matches: 9. CDR3 amino acids: CASSPQSGRAPSEQFF. As DNA, the CDR3 is TGTGCCAGCTCACCACAGAGCGGGAGGGCCCCTAGTGAGCAGTTCTTC.

The chain links TRBV5-1 to TRBJ1-6, with D possibly matching TRBD1 (5 bases). V gave up 4 bases and J gave up 8 bases, with 19 bases separating them. The CDR3 runs 16 residues. Germline V gene data show CDR1 as SGHRS and CDR2 as YFSETQ. CDR3 loop: CASSPGAWGPDSPLHF. CDR3 coding DNA: TGCGCCAGCAGCCCCGGGGCCTGGGGTCCGGATTCACCCCTCCACTTT.

V is TRBV25-1 and J is TRBJ1-6; D ambiguous. The CDR3 consists of 14 residues. CDR1 is MGHDK and CDR2 is SYGVNS in the germline V gene. V lost 4 bases and J 6 bases, leaving 10 bases between the germline ends. The CDR3 reads CASSAGLLNSPLHF. CDR3 nucleotides: TGTGCCAGCAGTGCAGGTCTCCTTAATTCACCCCTCCACTTT.

The V gene is TRBV30, the J gene TRBJ1-1; a possible D gene is TRBD1 (5 bases). The length of the CDR3 is 14 residues. Germline V gives CDR1 GTSNPN, CDR2 SVGIG (reference sequence). Trimming stripped 5 bases from V and 1 base from J, with 14 bases between. The CDR3 sequence: CAWGEAGKNTEAFF. In DNA form, the CDR3 reads TGTGCCTGGGGGGAGGCAGGGAAGAACACTGAAGCTTTCTTT. Complete variable domain (other parts from reference TRBV30 and TRBJ1-1): SQTIHQWPATLVQPVGSPLSLECTVEGTSNPNLYWYRQAAGRGLQLLFYSVGIGQISSEVPQNLSASRPQDRQFILSSKKLLLSDSGFYLCAWGEAGKNTEAFFGQGTRLTVV.

The chain employs TRBV18 and TRBJ1-1; D uncertain. V shed 1 base and J shed 4 bases, with 10 bases lying between them. CDR1 and CDR2 from the germline V gene are KGHSH and LQKENI. The CDR3 is 14 amino acids. The CDR3 sequence is CASSPLVDFTEAFF. In DNA, the CDR3 is TGTGCCAGCTCACCACTCGTTGATTTCACTGAAGCTTTCTTT.

The genes are TRBV7-9 and TRBJ1-2; 7 positions match TRBD1. V gave up 7 bases and J gave up 7 bases; unmatched junction bases: 15. Germline-derived CDR1 and CDR2 are SEHNR and FQNEAQ (reference sequence). The CDR3 extends over 15 amino acids. The DNA of the CDR3 is TGTGCCAGCACCAAAAGCGACAGGGAGGGGGCTGGCTACACCTTC. Protein sequence: CASTKSDREGAGYTF.

The chain links TRBV6-5 to TRBJ2-6; 7 bases match TRBD1. Germline CDR1 MNHEY, CDR2 SVGAGI. V was clipped by 3 bases and J by 4 bases; unmatched bases: 3. The CDR3 is 15 amino acids. CDR3 region: CASSYTGDGANVLTF. CDR3 in DNA: TGTGCCAGCAGTTATACAGGGGACGGGGCCAACGTCCTGACTTTC.

The chain has TRBV7-3 and TRBJ1-1, with D uncertain. The CDR3 has 13 residues. V was clipped by 4 bases and J by 1 base, with 7 bases between them. Germline CDR1 SGHTA, CDR2 FQGTGA. The CDR3 spells CASSWGANTEAFF. The CDR3 coding sequence is TGTGCCAGCAGCTGGGGTGCGAACACTGAAGCTTTCTTT. The full variable domain, with the rest looked up from reference TRBV7-3 and TRBJ1-1, is GAGVSQTPSNKVTEKGKYVELRCDPISGHTALYWYRQSLGQGPEFLIYFQGTGAADDSGLPNDRFFAVRPEGSVSTLKIQRTERGDSAVYLCASSWGANTEAFFGQGTRLTVV.

The gene calls are TRBV10-3 and TRBJ1-2; D is perhaps TRBD1 (6 bases). CDR1 is ENHRY, CDR2 SYGVKD, per germline. The V end was cut by 6 bases, the J end by 4 bases, with 21 bases between. The CDR3 length is 16 residues. In DNA, the CDR3 is TGTGCCATCAGAAACAACAATTTACAGGGCCTCTATGGCTACACCTTC. Translation gives CAIRNNNLQGLYGYTF.

The J gene is TRBJ1-1, the V gene TRBV7-8; a possible D gene is TRBD1 (6 bases). The V gene lost 0 bases and the J gene lost 4 bases, with 9 bases spanning the gap. This CDR3 has 14 amino acids. CDR1 and CDR2 from the germline V gene are SGHVS and FQNEAQ. The CDR3 DNA reads TGTGCCAGCAGCTTAGCTAAGGGGGGCACTGAAGCTTTCTTT. Amino acids: CASSLAKGGTEAFF.

This clone was observed once. The CDR3 bases are TGTGCCAGCAGCTTACTAGCGGCCTCCTACAATGAGCAGTTCTTC. Protein: CASSLLAASYNEQFF. The chain is built from TRBV11-2 and TRBJ2-1; 7 nucleotides align to TRBD2. The germline V gene encodes CDR1 SGHAT and CDR2 FQNNGV. There are 15 residues in the CDR3. V lost 2 bases and J lost 0; bases outside the gene matches: 1.

The V call is TRBV5-5, the J call TRBJ1-2; 7 bases are a match to TRBD1. Germline V lookup: CDR1 SGHKS, CDR2 YYEKEE (reference sequence). The junction had 3 bases not matched to a gene; V was cut back by 7 bases and J by 0 bases. The CDR3 is 13 residues long. CDR3 in amino acids: CASGTGANYGYTF. CDR3 nucleotides: TGTGCCAGCGGTACAGGGGCTAACTATGGCTACACCTTC.

The chain recombines TRBV29-1 with TRBJ2-2; D may be TRBD1 (5 bases). Germline values: CDR1 SQVTM, CDR2 ANQGSEA. Trimming stripped 4 bases from V and 9 bases from J, with 12 bases between. The CDR3 consists of 12 residues. CDR3 loop: CSVADSPRELFF. CDR3 coding DNA: TGCAGCGTTGCTGACAGTCCCAGGGAGCTGTTTTTT.

The V call is TRBV6-1, the J call TRBJ1-3; D gene unclear. The CDR3 is 13 residues long. Germline CDR1 and CDR2: MNHNS and SASEGT. Trimming took off 4 bases at V and 0 bases at J, with 4 bases between the two ends. The CDR3 reads CASSVGSGNTIYF. In DNA form, the CDR3 reads TGTGCCAGCAGTGTGGGCTCTGGAAACACCATATATTTT.

The chain's CDR3 is CASREAGTGDSYEQYF. CDR3 in DNA: TGTGCCAGCAGGGAGGCCGGGACAGGGGATTCCTACGAGCAGTACTTC. This chain links TRBV2 with TRBJ2-7, with 10 bases aligning to TRBD1. Trimming at V came to 6 bases and at J to 1 base, leaving 9 bases not matched to a gene. The CDR3 contains 16 residues. CDR1 is SNHLY, CDR2 FYNNEI, per germline.

Worth noting for this clone: One end of the junction fails to match germline, which may point to a read error. V and J are TRBV2 and TRBJ2-3, with 9 bases lining up with TRBD2. The CDR3 runs 14 residues. Germline CDR1 and CDR2: SNHLY and FYNNEI. This chain's CDR3 is CASRPAVGLAGQSF. CDR3 DNA sequence: TGTGCCAGCAGACCCGCCGTCGGGCTAGCGGGACAGTCTTTT. The full variable domain, its missing parts supplied by reference TRBV2 and TRBJ2-3, is EPEVTQTPSHQVTQMGQEVILRCVPISNHLYFYWYRQILGQKVEFLVSFYNNEISEKSEIFDDQFSVERPDGSNFTLKIRSTKLEDSAMYFCASRPAVGLAGQSFGPGTRLTVL.

The chain has TRBV11-2 and TRBJ2-5, with 9 positions matching TRBD1. Trimming cost V 3 bases and J 3 bases; bases outside gene matches: 2. CDR3 length: 14 amino acids. The germline V gene has CDR1 SGHAT and CDR2 FQNNGV. CDR3 nucleotide sequence: TGTGCCAGCAGCTTGCGGACAGGGGAAGAGACCCAGTACTTC. This codes for CASSLRTGEETQYF.

The rearrangement uses TRBV30 and TRBJ1-3; 9 nucleotides match TRBD1. Trimming removed 5 bases from V and 5 bases from J; junction bases left unmatched: 10. Germline CDR1 and CDR2: GTSNPN and SVGIG (reference sequence). The CDR3 is made up of 15 amino acids. The CDR3 DNA follows: TGTGCCTGGGTCAGTGCGGGACAGGGAAGAAACACCATATATTTT. Encoded protein: CAWVSAGQGRNTIYF.

J is TRBJ2-2 and V is TRBV9; 7 bases map to TRBD1. The germline V gene has CDR1 SGDLS and CDR2 YYNGEE. CDR3 length equals 16 residues. V dropped 0 bases and J dropped 3; count of bases not matched to a gene: 5. CDR3 in amino acids: CASSVAGTDYTGELFF. CDR3 bases: TGTGCCAGCAGCGTAGCGGGGACAGACTACACCGGGGAGCTGTTTTTT.

The V and J genes are TRBV5-4 and TRBJ1-1; D remains ambiguous. The CDR3 sequence is 17 residues long. V was trimmed by 2 bases and J by 0 bases, leaving 17 bases between them. Per the germline V gene, CDR1 is SGHNT and CDR2 is YYREEE (reference sequence). CDR3 sequence: CASSLGEAGVMNTEAFF. The DNA for the CDR3 is TGTGCCAGCAGCTTAGGTGAGGCAGGCGTCATGAACACTGAAGCTTTCTTT.

J is TRBJ2-2 and V is TRBV27; 13 nucleotides align to TRBD2. The germline CDR1 and CDR2 sequences are MNHEY and SMNVEV (reference sequence). The CDR3 runs to 14 residues. J gave up 8 bases and V 6 bases, and 3 bases lay outside the gene matches. CDR3 sequence: CASRRTSGSGELFF. For the CDR3, the DNA is TGTGCCAGCAGGCGGACTAGCGGGAGTGGGGAGCTGTTTTTT.

The chain joins TRBV27 to TRBJ2-1; no reliable D call. Germline V gene sequence: CDR1 MNHEY, CDR2 SMNVEV (reference sequence). The ends were cut back, 7 bases at V and 1 base at J, with 23 bases in the middle. CDR3 length: 18 amino acids. The CDR3 is CASIKAPAHPLSYNEQFF. The DNA for the CDR3 is TGTGCCAGCATTAAGGCCCCGGCCCACCCTTTATCCTACAATGAGCAGTTCTTC.